The 19 T cell receptor beta chains presented below share a single source sample, sequenced in a study of early T cells in non-severe SARS-CoV-2 infection. From the 5' RACE reads, TCRdb called clonotypes with MiXCR, one entry per CDR3 protein. The sample lists under 70,000 distinct CDR3 sequences, less than 5.5% occurring once. The sequencing input was whole blood. These receptors were collected from an adult who was a healthcare worker with PCR-confirmed SARS-CoV-2 infection or an uninfected control (not recorded which).

Comment on this clonotype: One end of the junction fails to match germline, which may point to a read error. V and J are TRBV5-1 and TRBJ2-1, with 13 bases that match TRBD2. Germline assignment: CDR1 SGHRS and CDR2 YFSETQ. The length of the CDR3 is 16 residues. The CDR3 nucleotides read TGCACCAGCAGCACAAGGACTAGCGGGAGTTCTAATGAGCAGTTCTTC. Its protein product is CTSSTRTSGSSNEQFF.

This sequence joins TRBV29-1 and TRBJ2-4; 7 bases fit TRBD1. CDR1 and CDR2 from the germline V gene are SQVTM and ANQGSEA. CDR3 length equals 14 residues. With 0 bases clipped from V and 6 bases from J, the junction kept 5 bases outside the gene matches. CDR3 sequence reads: CSVEDPGQSNIQYF. The CDR3 DNA sequence: TGCAGCGTTGAAGATCCGGGACAGTCAAACATTCAGTACTTC.

By share, this clonotype ranks as medium-sized (0.01 to 0.1%). V usage is TRBV23-1 and J usage is TRBJ2-3, with D possibly being TRBD1 or TRBD2 (5 bases each). TRBV23-1 is placed among ORFs of uncertain function. This CDR3 has 16 residues. V lost 0 bases and J 2 bases, leaving 12 bases between the germline ends. The CDR3: CASSQSGQDSTDTQYF. The CDR3 nucleotides read TGCGCCAGCAGTCAATCGGGGCAGGACTCCACAGATACGCAGTATTTT.

Ten or more counts support this clonotype. This sequence joins TRBV9 and TRBJ2-1, with 8 positions matching TRBD2. V lost 0 bases to trimming and J lost 10 bases; unmatched junction nucleotides: 15. Germline CDR1 SGDLS, CDR2 YYNGEE. CDR3 size: 17 residues. For the CDR3, the DNA is TGTGCCAGCAGCGTAGAAGGAACGGGAGGGTTCTCGGTGGAGCAGTTCTTC. Translating it yields CASSVEGTGGFSVEQFF.

This clonotype was seen ten or more times. V and J are TRBV29-1 and TRBJ2-7; possibly TRBD2 for D (5 bases). The CDR3 sequence is 12 residues long. CDR1 and CDR2 from the germline V gene are SQVTM and ANQGSEA. Trimming pared 5 bases from V and 3 bases from J, leaving 11 bases between. The chain's CDR3 is CSVSAEDYEQYF. Written as DNA, the CDR3 is TGCAGCGTTTCAGCGGAGGACTACGAGCAGTACTTC.

A few counts support this clonotype. The gene calls are TRBV5-4 and TRBJ2-3; 9 nucleotides agree with TRBD2. From germline, CDR1 is SGHNT and CDR2 YYREEE (reference sequence). The CDR3 is 16 amino acids. With V trimmed by 3 bases and J by 6 bases, 11 bases remained unmatched. The CDR3 DNA follows: TGTGCCAGCAGCTACAGACTAGCGGTAGCGGGGGATACGCAGTATTTT. Encoded protein: CASSYRLAVAGDTQYF.

In its sample, this clonotype was seen a few times. This chain links TRBV9 with TRBJ2-1, with TRBD2 identical over 10 bases. Trimming removed 0 bases from V and 9 bases from J; junction bases left unmatched: 6. Germline V gene sequence: CDR1 SGDLS, CDR2 YYNGEE. The CDR3 is 15 residues long. The CDR3 DNA reads as TGTGCCAGCAGCGTAGCTGGGACTAGCGAGGGTGAGCAGTTCTTC. Translating gives CASSVAGTSEGEQFF.

In its sample, this clonotype was seen a few times. The chain joins TRBV5-4 to TRBJ2-1; 14 nucleotides align to TRBD2. Germline lookup yields CDR1 SGHNT and CDR2 YYREEE (reference sequence). The CDR3 is 15 amino acids. V lost 4 bases and J lost 8; bases outside the gene matches: 5. This chain's CDR3 is CASSAGLAGEYEQFF. The CDR3 DNA follows: TGTGCCAGCAGCGCGGGACTAGCGGGAGAATATGAGCAGTTCTTC.

The table lists this clonotype with a few counts. This chain joins TRBV3-1 and TRBJ2-7; 7 positions agree with TRBD1. The length of the CDR3 is 13 residues. Per germline, CDR1 LGHDT and CDR2 YNNKEL (reference sequence). J was trimmed by 4 bases and V by 5 bases; bases with no gene match: 5. The chain's CDR3 is CASSNRGGYEQYF. The CDR3 region has the DNA TGTGCCAGCAGCAACAGGGGTGGTTACGAGCAGTACTTC.

This clonotype was detected many times. J is TRBJ2-5 and V is TRBV7-2; 8 bases are shared with TRBD2. The J segment lost 5 bases and the V segment lost 5 bases, leaving 7 bases of the junction unmatched. The CDR3 has 14 amino acids. CDR1 is SGHTA, CDR2 FQGNSA, per germline. The CDR3 spells CASSQERGLETQYF. CDR3 DNA sequence: TGTGCCAGCAGCCAAGAGCGGGGGCTGGAGACCCAGTACTTC.

The V and J genes are TRBV19 and TRBJ2-3; 9 bases are shared with TRBD2. The CDR3 covers 16 residues. V shed 5 bases, J shed 1 base, and the junction held 7 bases outside the gene matches. Per germline, CDR1 LNHDA and CDR2 SQIVND (reference sequence). CDR3 loop: CASSVRGGFGTDTQYF. CDR3 DNA: TGTGCCAGTAGTGTGCGGGGGGGCTTCGGCACAGATACGCAGTATTTT.

At least ten counts were recorded for this clonotype. The rearrangement uses TRBV20-1 and TRBJ2-2, with D perhaps matching TRBD1 (6 bases). V shed 4 bases and J shed 8 bases, with 11 bases lying between them. The CDR3 is 12 residues long. Germline V gives CDR1 DFQATT, CDR2 SNEGSKA (reference sequence). The chain's CDR3 is CSATQGMGELFF. The CDR3 nucleotides read TGCAGTGCTACCCAGGGGATGGGGGAGCTGTTTTTT.

A few counts support this clonotype. The chain joins TRBV9 to TRBJ2-3, with 7 bases fitting TRBD2. Germline CDR1 is SGDLS and CDR2 is YYNGEE. The V segment lost 0 bases and the J segment 3 bases; nucleotides outside the gene matches: 16. The CDR3 runs to 19 residues. The CDR3 bases are TGTGCCAGCAGCGTAGCCTTCCGTGGGGCTAGCGGAGGGACAGATACGCAGTATTTT. The encoded protein is CASSVAFRGASGGTDTQYF.

This clonotype was counted at least ten times. This chain uses TRBV3-1 with TRBJ1-1; tentatively, D is TRBD1 (5 bases). Between the trimmed V and J ends, which lost 3 bases and 1 base, there was a span of 12 bases. CDR1 and CDR2 from the germline V gene are LGHDT and YNNKEL (reference sequence). This CDR3 is 15 amino acids long. The CDR3 coding sequence is TGTGCCAGCAGCCAGTCACTCAGGGAGAACACTGAAGCTTTCTTT. It encodes CASSQSLRENTEAFF.

This clonotype was seen at least ten times. CDR3: CASSLQMNTEAFF. The CDR3 region has the DNA TGTGCCAGCAGCTTACAGATGAACACTGAAGCTTTCTTT. The chain joins TRBV7-9 to TRBJ1-1; D gene unclear. The CDR3 spans 13 residues. Looked up from germline, CDR1 is SEHNR and CDR2 is FQNEAQ (reference sequence). The V end lost 2 bases, the J end lost 0 bases, and 4 bases lay between the germline ends.

This clonotype was seen more than once but under ten times. The V and J genes are TRBV2 and TRBJ2-1, with no clear D. In germline, CDR1 is SNHLY, CDR2 FYNNEI. The CDR3 is 12 amino acids. Between the trimmed V and J ends, which lost 5 bases and 5 bases, there was a span of 7 bases. CDR3 loop: CASSWVHNEQFF. CDR3 bases: TGTGCCAGCAGTTGGGTCCACAATGAGCAGTTCTTC.

This rearrangement joins TRBV14 to TRBJ1-2; D unresolved. V shed 0 bases and J shed 0 bases, with 11 bases lying between them. From germline, CDR1 is SGHDN and CDR2 FVKESK. The CDR3 has 16 amino acids. CDR3 region: CASSQDGAVSNYGYTF. The CDR3 nucleotides read TGTGCCAGCAGCCAAGATGGTGCCGTTTCTAACTATGGCTACACCTTC.

This clonotype was seen repeatedly, ten times or more. The rearrangement joins TRBV25-1 to TRBJ2-7; TRBD2 aligns across 13 bases. V shed 4 bases and J 6 bases; nucleotides not matched to a gene: 9. The CDR3 is 16 residues long. The germline gives CDR1 MGHDK, CDR2 SYGVNS. The CDR3 reads CASSVPGLAGSLEQYF. CDR3 sequence (DNA): TGTGCCAGCAGTGTTCCGGGACTAGCGGGGAGTCTCGAGCAGTACTTC.

In its sample, this clonotype was seen many times. The chain joins TRBV7-3 to TRBJ2-1, with unresolved D. Germline values: CDR1 SGHTA, CDR2 FQGTGA. The V end lost 1 base, the J end lost 0 bases, and 4 bases lay between the germline ends. The CDR3 is made up of 14 amino acids. CDR3 amino acids: CASSLSGSYNEQFF. Here the CDR3 DNA reads TGTGCCAGCAGCTTAAGTGGCTCCTACAATGAGCAGTTCTTC.